Following are 15 T cell receptor beta chains from one sample sequenced in a study of T cells after yellow fever vaccination. TCRdb processed the 5' RACE reads anew with MiXCR; each CDR3 protein has one entry. Altogether some 340,000 distinct CDR3 sequences are present, about 10% being singletons, with the ten largest covering roughly 3%. Sequencing used CD4+ T cells sorted from PBMCs, obtained 45 days after the yellow fever booster vaccination. The receptors come from a man aged 18 to 30 who received the YFV17D yellow fever vaccine.

The gene calls are TRBV3-1 and TRBJ1-6; no definite D call. The CDR3 is 15 residues long. Germline V CDR1 and CDR2: LGHDT, YNNKEL (reference sequence). The V and J ends lost 4 bases and 8 bases respectively, with 15 bases between them. Written as DNA, the CDR3 is TGTGCCAGCAGCCCTCGGTTGGGTCTAGATTCACCCCTCCACTTT. It codes for CASSPRLGLDSPLHF.

Many counts were recorded for this clonotype. V is TRBV7-2 and J is TRBJ1-5; D is ambiguous. V shed 4 bases and J shed 3 bases, with 7 bases lying between them. This CDR3 spans 13 amino acids. Germline V gives CDR1 SGHTA, CDR2 FQGNSA. In DNA, the CDR3 is TGTGCCAGCAGCTCGGACTACAATCAGCCCCAGCATTTT. Translation: CASSSDYNQPQHF.

This clonotype turned up a few times. V is TRBV6-5 and J is TRBJ2-1; 9 bases match TRBD2. CDR3 length: 16 residues. Germline trimming cut 6 bases from V and 1 base from J; bases unmatched to any gene: 7. Looked up from germline, CDR1 is MNHEY and CDR2 is SVGAGI. CDR3 region: CASSSLTSGSYNEQFF. The CDR3 DNA follows: TGTGCCAGCAGCTCCTTGACTAGCGGTTCCTACAATGAGCAGTTCTTC.

This chain uses TRBV5-4 with TRBJ1-5; D gene unclear. V was trimmed by 0 bases and J by 1 base, leaving 8 bases between them. The V gene's germline CDR1 is SGHNT and CDR2 YYREEE (reference sequence). The CDR3 is 15 amino acids. This CDR3 reads CASSLGGSSNQPQHF. CDR3 DNA: TGTGCCAGCAGCTTGGGAGGGTCCAGCAATCAGCCCCAGCATTTT. Looking up the rest from reference TRBV5-4 and TRBJ1-5 gives the full variable domain: ETGVTQSPTHLIKTRGQQVTLRCSSQSGHNTVSWYQQALGQGPQFIFQYYREEENGRGNFPPRFSGLQFPNYSSELNVNALELDDSALYLCASSLGGSSNQPQHFGDGTRLSIL.

The table lists this clonotype with many counts. The V gene is TRBV12-3 or TRBV12-4, the J gene TRBJ1-2, with 9 bases identical to TRBD1. This CDR3 is built from 14 residues. The V segment lost 6 bases and the J segment 8 bases; nucleotides outside the gene matches: 10. CDR3 DNA: TGTGCCAGCAGCCTCGGACAGGGGCCAAGGGGCTACACCTTC. Protein product: CASSLGQGPRGYTF.

The rearrangement links TRBV6-1 to TRBJ1-1; 7 bases map to TRBD1. This CDR3 spans 13 amino acids. V was clipped by 4 bases and J by 7 bases; unmatched bases: 6. Germline values: CDR1 MNHNS, CDR2 SASEGT. CDR3 residues: CASSVGQADEAFF. CDR3 nucleotide sequence: TGTGCCAGCAGTGTCGGACAGGCTGATGAAGCTTTCTTT.

V gene TRBV6-6 combines with J gene TRBJ2-3; 13 positions agree with TRBD2. This CDR3 spans 16 amino acids. V shed 6 bases and J 3 bases; nucleotides not matched to a gene: 6. Per the germline V gene, CDR1 is MNHNY and CDR2 is SVGAGI (reference sequence). CDR3 in DNA: TGTGCCAGCAGCAGACTAGCGGGGGGAACGACAGATACGCAGTATTTT. Amino acids: CASSRLAGGTTDTQYF.

This clonotype was found a few times. The chain combines TRBV10-3 with TRBJ1-2, with 7 bases aligning to TRBD1. V was clipped by 11 bases and J by 5 bases; unmatched bases: 14. The CDR3 loop spans 14 amino acids. CDR1 is ENHRY and CDR2 is SYGVKD in the germline V gene. The CDR3 sequence: CAVKNGTEAYGYTF. The CDR3 bases are TGTGCCGTGAAGAACGGGACAGAGGCTTATGGCTACACCTTC.

This clonotype was recorded at least ten times. The chain couples TRBV19 to TRBJ1-5, with 9 bases identical to TRBD1. V lost 5 bases, J lost 2 bases, and 7 bases stayed unmatched. The CDR3 has 16 residues. Looked up from germline, CDR1 is LNHDA and CDR2 is SQIVND (reference sequence). The CDR3 nucleotides read TGTGCCAGTAGTCCCCGGACAGGGGCTGGCAATCAGCCCCAGCATTTT. Protein: CASSPRTGAGNQPQHF.

J is TRBJ2-6 and V is TRBV12-3 or TRBV12-4; TRBD1 is a possible D gene (6 bases). The CDR3 contains 16 residues. Between the trimmed V and J ends, which lost 5 bases and 2 bases, there was a span of 13 bases. The CDR3 sequence is CASSARGLTGANVLTF. The CDR3 DNA is TGTGCCAGCAGTGCCAGGGGTTTGACTGGGGCCAACGTCCTGACTTTC.

The genes are TRBV6-5 and TRBJ1-3; the D gene is possibly TRBD1 (5 bases). The CDR3 is 14 residues long. Between the trimmed V and J ends, which lost 3 bases and 4 bases, there was a span of 10 bases. CDR1 and CDR2 (germline): MNHEY, SVGAGI. The CDR3, as DNA: TGTGCCAGCAGTTATCAGGGTCTCGGAAACACCATATATTTT. As protein: CASSYQGLGNTIYF.

This clonotype was detected a few times. The rearrangement uses TRBV4-1 and TRBJ2-5, with 10 positions matching TRBD2. CDR1 and CDR2 (germline): MGHRA, YSYEKL. The CDR3 spans 16 residues. V trimming: 3 bases; J trimming: 5 bases; junction bases outside the gene matches: 9. The CDR3 spells CASSHLAGGGVETQYF. CDR3 bases: TGCGCCAGCAGCCACTTAGCGGGGGGCGGCGTGGAGACCCAGTACTTC.

This clonotype was seen more than once but under ten times. The genes are TRBV5-1 and TRBJ2-2; D unresolved. The CDR3 length is 14 residues. CDR1 is SGHRS and CDR2 is YFSETQ in the germline V gene. V lost 0 bases and J lost 0, with 3 bases in between. In nucleotides, the CDR3 is TGCGCCAGCAGCTTGGTCACGAACACCGGGGAGCTGTTTTTT. Amino acids: CASSLVTNTGELFF.

The chain employs TRBV7-2 and TRBJ2-7, with 14 bases aligning to TRBD2. Germline CDR1 and CDR2: SGHTA and FQGNSA. V trimming: 4 bases; J trimming: 0 bases; junction bases outside the gene matches: 5. The CDR3 has 17 residues. The CDR3 DNA sequence: TGTGCCAGCAGCTATAGCGGGACTAGCGGGGGCTCCTACGAGCAGTACGTC. Translated, it gives CASSYSGTSGGSYEQYV.

This clonotype appeared a few times. V and J are TRBV7-9 and TRBJ2-5; no reliable D call. CDR1 is SEHNR and CDR2 is FQNEAQ in the germline V gene (reference sequence). V lost 5 bases to trimming and J lost 5 bases, with 15 bases between them. This CDR3 comprises 14 residues. CDR3 nucleotides: TGTGCCAGCAGCGACTCGACTTTAGGGGAGACCCAGTACTTC. Amino acids: CASSDSTLGETQYF.